This T cell receptor (beta chain) was sequenced for a study of blood T cell repertoires in COVID-19. Study information: Researchers got acute and convalescent COVID-19 samples from the United States, Italy and Spain. From T cells, B-cell-depleted T cells, or PBMCs came the material, which was cDNA or gDNA.

This CDR3 has 12 residues. Germline V gene lookup returns CDR1 GTSNPN and CDR2 SVGIG (reference sequence). The V gene lost 0 bases and the J gene lost 7 bases, with 9 bases spanning the gap. This clone was recorded only once. How the authors handled the data: Estimation of nucleated cell counts relied on the amplification of reference gene primers. TCRdb's table, derived via immunoSEQ multiplex PCR, lists solely in-frame clones and lacks some. V and J calls and clone size come straight from that table; D and trimming were deduced from the DNA. The table shows tens of thousands of clones, with 77% occurring only once.

Sequencing was performed on peripheral blood. This chain joins TRBV30 and TRBJ1-2; D uncertain. The origin of this receptor is a man aged 65 to 79 with COVID-19, enrolled during active disease. Written as DNA, the CDR3 is TGTGCCTGGAGTGTACGTGGAGGTGGCTACACCTTC. Its translation: CAWSVRGGGYTF.